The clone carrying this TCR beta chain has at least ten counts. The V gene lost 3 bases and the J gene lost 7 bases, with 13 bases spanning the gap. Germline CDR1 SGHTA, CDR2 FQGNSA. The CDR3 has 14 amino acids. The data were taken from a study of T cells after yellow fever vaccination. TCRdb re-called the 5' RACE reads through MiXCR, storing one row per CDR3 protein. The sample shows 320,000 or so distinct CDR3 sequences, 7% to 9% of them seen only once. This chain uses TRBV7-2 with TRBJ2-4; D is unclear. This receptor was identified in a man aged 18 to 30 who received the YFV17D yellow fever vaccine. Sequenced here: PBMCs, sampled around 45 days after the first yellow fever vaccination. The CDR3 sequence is CASSLDRTPNIQYF. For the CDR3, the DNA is TGTGCCAGCAGCTTGGACCGGACCCCGAACATTCAGTACTTC.